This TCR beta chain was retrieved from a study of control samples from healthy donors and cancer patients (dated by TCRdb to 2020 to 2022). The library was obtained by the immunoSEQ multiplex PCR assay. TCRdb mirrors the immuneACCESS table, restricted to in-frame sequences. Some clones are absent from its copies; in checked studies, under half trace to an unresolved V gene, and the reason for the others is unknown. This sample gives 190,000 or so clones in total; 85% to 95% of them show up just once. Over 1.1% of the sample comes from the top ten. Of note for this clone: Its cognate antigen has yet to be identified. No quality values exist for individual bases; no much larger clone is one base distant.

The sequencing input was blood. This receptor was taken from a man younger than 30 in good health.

The CDR3 is CASSQENDYGYTF. The bases read TGTGCCAGCAGCCAAGAGAATGACTATGGCTACACCTTC. The chain is assembled from TRBV14 and TRBJ1-2, with no confidently assigned D gene. From a lookup of the germline V gene, CDR1 and CDR2 are SGHDN and FVKESK. Trimming takes 0 bases from V and 3 bases from J, and the germline ends sit 5 bases apart. The CDR3 goes from the cysteine to the phenylalanine over 13 residues. Of all the DNA, just the CDR3 is kept, 39 bases in frame from base 1.